Following are 8 T cell receptor beta chains from one sample sequenced in a study of blood T cell repertoires in COVID-19. TCRdb keeps only in-frame clones here, not all; method: immunoSEQ multiplex PCR. The sample carries roughly 320,000 clones, more than 80% recorded once. Sequencing was carried out using peripheral blood. The source is a woman in her fifties or sixties with COVID-19, enrolled during active disease.

The chain couples TRBV5-1 to TRBJ2-1; 9 positions agree with TRBD2. Trimming removed 0 bases from V and 6 bases from J; junction bases left unmatched: 7. The CDR3 runs to 16 residues. Germline V lookup: CDR1 SGHRS, CDR2 YFSETQ. This CDR3 is CASSLETSGLSNEQFF. The CDR3 region has the DNA TGCGCCAGCAGCTTGGAGACTAGCGGACTTTCCAATGAGCAGTTCTTC.

The sample holds one count of this clone. The chain links TRBV6-5 to TRBJ2-3; D remains ambiguous. The CDR3 has 11 amino acids. Trimming left V 6 bases short and J 5 bases short, with 6 bases between. From germline, CDR1 is MNHEY and CDR2 SVGAGI. As DNA, the CDR3 is TGTGCCAGCAGGCGGAGAGATACGCAGTATTTT. Translating gives CASRRRDTQYF.

This rearrangement joins TRBV5-8 to TRBJ2-6; the match to TRBD1 covers 10 bases. This CDR3 contains 18 residues. Germline V gene data show CDR1 as SGHTS and CDR2 as YDEGEE. With 4 bases clipped from V and 2 bases from J, the junction kept 9 bases outside the gene matches. The CDR3 DNA follows: TGTGCCAGCAGCCCTCGACAGGGGGCGCATGCTGGGGCCAACGTCCTGACTTTC. Residues: CASSPRQGAHAGANVLTF.

As DNA, the CDR3 is TGTGCCTGGAGTCCGCTTTTCCAGGGGTCACCCCTCCACTTT. Protein: CAWSPLFQGSPLHF. This chain connects TRBV30 to TRBJ1-6, with D possibly matching TRBD1 (6 bases). Germline V gene lookup returns CDR1 GTSNPN and CDR2 SVGIG (reference sequence). The CDR3 is 14 amino acids. With 2 bases removed from V and 10 bases from J, the gap between germline ends came to 15 bases. Looking up the rest from reference TRBV30 and TRBJ1-6 gives the full variable domain: SQTIHQWPATLVQPVGSPLSLECTVEGTSNPNLYWYRQAAGRGLQLLFYSVGIGQISSEVPQNLSASRPQDRQFILSSKKLLLSDSGFYLCAWSPLFQGSPLHFGNGTRLTVT.

The V call is TRBV24-1, the J call TRBJ2-1; 8 bases line up with TRBD2. After removal of 4 bases from V and 8 bases from J, the junction contained 9 bases not matched to a gene. The germline V gene has CDR1 KGHDR and CDR2 SFDVKD. CDR3 length: 15 amino acids. Written as DNA, the CDR3 is TGTGCCACCAGTGAGGCCGGGACTAGTTTCGATGAGCAGTTCTTC. Translation: CATSEAGTSFDEQFF.

The J gene is TRBJ2-7, the V gene TRBV7-2; TRBD2 might be the D (6 bases). The CDR3 has 14 residues. From germline, CDR1 is SGHTA and CDR2 FQGNSA. Trimming pared 0 bases from V and 1 base from J, leaving 7 bases between. The CDR3 bases are TGTGCCAGCAGCTTAGCGGGAGGTTCCTACGAGCAGTACTTC. It codes for CASSLAGGSYEQYF. Filled out from reference TRBV7-2 and TRBJ2-7, the complete variable domain reads GAGVSQSPSNKVTEKGKDVELRCDPISGHTALYWYRQSLGQGLEFLIYFQGNSAPDKSGLPSDRFSAERTGGSVSTLTIQRTQQEDSAVYLCASSLAGGSYEQYFGPGTRLTVT.

This sequence joins TRBV7-3 and TRBJ2-5, with a tentative D call TRBD2 (5 bases). This CDR3 spans 14 amino acids. Germline V lookup: CDR1 SGHTA, CDR2 FQGTGA. The germline V and J ends were trimmed by 2 bases and 3 bases, with 10 bases remaining between them. The CDR3 sequence: CASSLQAAEETQYF. For the CDR3, the DNA is TGTGCCAGCAGCTTACAAGCGGCAGAAGAGACCCAGTACTTC. The entire variable domain, with the rest obtained from reference TRBV7-3 and TRBJ2-5, is as follows: GAGVSQTPSNKVTEKGKYVELRCDPISGHTALYWYRQSLGQGPEFLIYFQGTGAADDSGLPNDRFFAVRPEGSVSTLKIQRTERGDSAVYLCASSLQAAEETQYFGPGTRLLVL.

The V and J genes are TRBV30 and TRBJ1-1; 8 positions agree with TRBD1. Germline V gene data show CDR1 as GTSNPN and CDR2 as SVGIG (reference sequence). The CDR3 is 15 amino acids. V lost 1 base, J lost 1 base, and 5 bases stayed unmatched. In DNA, the CDR3 is TGTGCCTGGAGTGACAGGGGGTGGCGGAACACTGAAGCTTTCTTT. This gives the protein CAWSDRGWRNTEAFF. The whole variable domain, remainder taken from reference TRBV30 and TRBJ1-1, is SQTIHQWPATLVQPVGSPLSLECTVEGTSNPNLYWYRQAAGRGLQLLFYSVGIGQISSEVPQNLSASRPQDRQFILSSKKLLLSDSGFYLCAWSDRGWRNTEAFFGQGTRLTVV.